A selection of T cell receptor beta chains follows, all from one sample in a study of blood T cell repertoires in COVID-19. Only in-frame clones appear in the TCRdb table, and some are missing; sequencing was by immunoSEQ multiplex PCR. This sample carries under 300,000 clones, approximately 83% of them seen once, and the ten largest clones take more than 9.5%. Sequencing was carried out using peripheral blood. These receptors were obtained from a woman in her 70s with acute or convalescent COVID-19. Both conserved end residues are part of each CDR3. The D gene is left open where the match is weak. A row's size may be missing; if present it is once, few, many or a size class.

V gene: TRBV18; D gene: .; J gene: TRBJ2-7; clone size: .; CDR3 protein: CASSPGENYEQYF; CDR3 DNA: TGTGCCAGCTCACCAGGGGAGAACTACGAGCAGTACTTC
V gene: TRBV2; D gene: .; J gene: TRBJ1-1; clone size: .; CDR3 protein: CASSLTGLEAFF; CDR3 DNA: TGTGCCAGCAGTCTTACAGGGCTGGAAGCTTTCTTT
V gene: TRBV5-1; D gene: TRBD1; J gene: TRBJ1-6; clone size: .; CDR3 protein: CASSWGTGNSPLHF; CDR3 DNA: TGCGCCAGCAGCTGGGGGACAGGAAATTCACCCCTCCACTTT
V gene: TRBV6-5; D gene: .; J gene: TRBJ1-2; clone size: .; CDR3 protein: CASSYRDTNYGYTF; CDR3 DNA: TGTGCCAGCAGTTACAGGGACACCAACTATGGCTACACCTTC
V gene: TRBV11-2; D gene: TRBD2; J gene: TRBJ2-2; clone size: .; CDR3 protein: CASSLTLAGGPGELFF; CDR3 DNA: TGTGCCAGCAGCTTAACCCTAGCGGGGGGGCCCGGGGAGCTGTTTTTT
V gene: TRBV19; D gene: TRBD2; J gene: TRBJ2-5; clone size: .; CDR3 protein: CASEGGKTQYF; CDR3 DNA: TGTGCCAGCGAGGGAGGGAAGACCCAGTACTTC
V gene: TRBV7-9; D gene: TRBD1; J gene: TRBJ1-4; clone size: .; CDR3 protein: CASSLGSGQTNEKLFF; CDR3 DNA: TGTGCCAGCAGCTTAGGGTCGGGACAGACAAATGAAAAACTGTTTTTT
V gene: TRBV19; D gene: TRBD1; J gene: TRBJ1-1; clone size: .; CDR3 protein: CASQEDRGSLKNTEAFF; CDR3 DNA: TGTGCCAGTCAAGAGGACAGGGGGTCGCTTAAGAACACTGAAGCTTTCTTT
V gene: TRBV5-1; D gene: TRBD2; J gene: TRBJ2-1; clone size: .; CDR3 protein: CASSSSRAGLGNEQFF; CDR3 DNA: TGCGCCAGCAGCTCCAGCAGGGCGGGACTAGGGAATGAGCAGTTCTTC
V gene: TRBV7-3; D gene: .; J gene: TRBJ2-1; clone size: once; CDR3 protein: CASSLSRGSNEQFF; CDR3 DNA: TGTGCCAGCAGCTTATCGCGGGGAAGCAATGAGCAGTTCTTC
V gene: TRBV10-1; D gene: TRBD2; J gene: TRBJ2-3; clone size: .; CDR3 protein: CASSENSLTGGTQYF; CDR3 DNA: TGCGCCAGCAGTGAAAACTCCCTGACGGGAGGAACGCAGTATTTT
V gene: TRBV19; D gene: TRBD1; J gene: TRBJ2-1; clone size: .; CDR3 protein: CASSQFGTGSRNEQFF; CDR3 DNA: TGTGCCAGTAGCCAATTCGGGACAGGGTCCCGTAATGAGCAGTTCTTC
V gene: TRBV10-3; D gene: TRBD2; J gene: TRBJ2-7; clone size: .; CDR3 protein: CATGGAGSYEQYF; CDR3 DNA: TGTGCCACCGGGGGAGCGGGGAGCTACGAGCAGTACTTC
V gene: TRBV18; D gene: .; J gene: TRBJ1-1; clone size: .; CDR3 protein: CASSPKGTLGDTEAFF; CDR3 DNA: TGTGCCAGCTCACCGAAGGGGACACTGGGGGACACTGAAGCTTTCTTT
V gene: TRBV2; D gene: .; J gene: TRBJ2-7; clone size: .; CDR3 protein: CASRPGTPILQGEQYF; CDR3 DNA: TGTGCCAGCAGGCCCGGGACACCCATCCTTCAGGGCGAGCAGTACTTC
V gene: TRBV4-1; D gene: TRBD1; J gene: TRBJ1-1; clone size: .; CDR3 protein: CASSPTGGTEAFF; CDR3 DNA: TGCGCCAGCAGCCCTACAGGGGGCACTGAAGCTTTCTTT
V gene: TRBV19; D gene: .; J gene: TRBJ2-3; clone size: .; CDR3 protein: CASSIGRGHTDTQYF; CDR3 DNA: TGTGCCAGTAGTATAGGGCGGGGGCACACAGATACGCAGTATTTT
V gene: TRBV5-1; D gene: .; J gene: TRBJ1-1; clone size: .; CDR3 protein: CASSLEELRRNTEAFF; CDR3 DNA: TGCGCCAGCAGCTTGGAGGAGTTACGGCGGAACACTGAAGCTTTCTTT
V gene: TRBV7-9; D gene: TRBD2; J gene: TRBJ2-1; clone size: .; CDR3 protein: CASSPAGGSSYNEQFF; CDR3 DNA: TGTGCCAGCAGCCCCGCGGGGGGGAGCTCCTACAATGAGCAGTTCTTC
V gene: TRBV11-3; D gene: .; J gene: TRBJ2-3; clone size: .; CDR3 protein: CASSPGGTTDTQYF; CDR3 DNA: TGTGCCAGCAGCCCAGGCGGGACGACAGATACGCAGTATTTT
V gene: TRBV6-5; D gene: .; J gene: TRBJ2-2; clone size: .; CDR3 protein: CASHTVGGYTGELFF; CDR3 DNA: TGTGCCAGCCATACCGTAGGGGGATACACCGGGGAGCTGTTTTTT
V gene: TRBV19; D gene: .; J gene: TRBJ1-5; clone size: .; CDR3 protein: CASSMLGNQPQHF; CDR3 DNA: TGTGCCAGTAGTATGCTCGGGAATCAGCCCCAGCATTTT
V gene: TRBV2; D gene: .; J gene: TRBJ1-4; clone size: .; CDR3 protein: CASSEQGPSSEKLFF; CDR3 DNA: TGTGCCAGCAGTGAGCAGGGTCCTTCCTCTGAAAAACTGTTTTTT
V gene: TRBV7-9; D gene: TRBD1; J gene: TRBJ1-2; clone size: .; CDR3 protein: CASSASGTGYNYGYTF; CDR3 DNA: TGTGCCAGCAGCGCGAGCGGGACAGGATATAACTATGGCTACACCTTC
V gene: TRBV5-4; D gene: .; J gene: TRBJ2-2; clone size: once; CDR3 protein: CASSPRDTGELFF; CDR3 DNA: TGTGCCAGCAGCCCCCGGGACACCGGGGAGCTGTTTTTT
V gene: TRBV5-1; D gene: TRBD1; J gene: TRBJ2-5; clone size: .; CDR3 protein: CASSLAGTGGQETQYF; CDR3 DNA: TGCGCCAGCAGCTTGGCCGGGACAGGGGGTCAAGAGACCCAGTACTTC
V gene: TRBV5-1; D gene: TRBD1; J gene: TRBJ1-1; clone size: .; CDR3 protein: CASSLNRFAGGTEAFF; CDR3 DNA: TGCGCCAGCAGCTTGAATCGTTTCGCAGGGGGCACTGAAGCTTTCTTT
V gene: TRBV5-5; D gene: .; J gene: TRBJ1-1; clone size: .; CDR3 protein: CASSLRRQNTEAFF; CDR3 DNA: TGTGCCAGCAGCTTGCGGCGACAGAACACTGAAGCTTTCTTT
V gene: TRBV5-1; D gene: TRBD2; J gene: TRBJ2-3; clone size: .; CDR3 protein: CASSFPGGRADTQYF; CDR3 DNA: TGCGCCAGCAGCTTCCCGGGGGGTAGGGCAGATACGCAGTATTTT
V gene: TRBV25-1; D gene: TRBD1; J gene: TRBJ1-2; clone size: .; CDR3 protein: CASTLSGTGNYGYTF; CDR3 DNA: TGTGCCAGCACTCTCTCCGGGACAGGGAACTATGGCTACACCTTC
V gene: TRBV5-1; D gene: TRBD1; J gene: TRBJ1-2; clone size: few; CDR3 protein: CANPTGKQRDYGYTF; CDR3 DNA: TGCGCCAACCCGACAGGGAAACAACGCGACTATGGCTACACCTTC
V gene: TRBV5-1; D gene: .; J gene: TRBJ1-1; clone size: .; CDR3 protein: CASRTSAGTEAFF; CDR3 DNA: TGCGCCAGCAGGACATCCGCGGGCACTGAAGCTTTCTTT
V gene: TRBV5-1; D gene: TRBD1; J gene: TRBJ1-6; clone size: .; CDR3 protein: CASSLVGQGEGKPLHF; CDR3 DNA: TGCGCCAGCAGCTTGGTGGGGCAGGGGGAAGGCAAACCCCTCCACTTT
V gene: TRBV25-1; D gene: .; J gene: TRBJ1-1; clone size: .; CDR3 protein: CASSEEGQWNTEAFF; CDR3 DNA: TGTGCCAGCAGTGAGGAGGGCCAATGGAACACTGAAGCTTTCTTT
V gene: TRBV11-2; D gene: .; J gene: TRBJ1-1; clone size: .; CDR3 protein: CASSPTTNTEAFF; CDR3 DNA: TGTGCCAGCAGCCCGACAACTAACACTGAAGCTTTCTTT
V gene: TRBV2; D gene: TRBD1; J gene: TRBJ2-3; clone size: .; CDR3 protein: CASSVTGGRGTDTQYF; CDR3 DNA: TGTGCCAGCAGCGTAACAGGGGGCCGGGGCACAGATACGCAGTATTTT
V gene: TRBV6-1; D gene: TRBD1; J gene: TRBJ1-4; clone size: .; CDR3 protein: CASSEGQLRTKKLFF; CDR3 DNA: TGTGCCAGCAGTGAGGGACAGTTGAGGACGAAAAAACTGTTTTTT
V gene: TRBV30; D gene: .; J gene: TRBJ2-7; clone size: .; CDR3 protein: CAWSAGSREQYF; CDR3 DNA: TGTGCCTGGAGCGCGGGGTCGAGGGAGCAGTACTTC
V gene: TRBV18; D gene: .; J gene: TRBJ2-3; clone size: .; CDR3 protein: CASSHFPAGQPTSTDTQYF; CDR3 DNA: TGTGCCAGCTCACACTTTCCTGCGGGACAGCCAACTAGCACAGATACGCAGTATTTT
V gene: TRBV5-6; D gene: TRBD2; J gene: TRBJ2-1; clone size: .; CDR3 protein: CASRTSGGANEQFF; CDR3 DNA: TGTGCCAGCAGAACTAGCGGGGGTGCCAATGAGCAGTTCTTC
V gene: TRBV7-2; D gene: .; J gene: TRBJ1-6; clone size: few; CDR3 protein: CASSLVPANSPLHF; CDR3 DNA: TGTGCCAGCAGCTTAGTGCCAGCGAATTCACCCCTCCACTTT
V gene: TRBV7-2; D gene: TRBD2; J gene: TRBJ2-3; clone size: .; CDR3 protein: CASSLTSGGTAGTQYF; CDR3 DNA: TGTGCCAGCAGCTTGACTAGCGGGGGTACCGCCGGCACGCAGTATTTT
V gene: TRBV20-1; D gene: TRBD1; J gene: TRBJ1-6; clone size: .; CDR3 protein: CSASPGGPLHF; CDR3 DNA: TGCAGTGCCAGCCCAGGGGGACCCCTCCACTTT
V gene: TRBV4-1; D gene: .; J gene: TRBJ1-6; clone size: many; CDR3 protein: CASSQASSPLHF; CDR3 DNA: TGCGCCAGCAGCCAAGCGAGTTCACCCCTCCACTTT
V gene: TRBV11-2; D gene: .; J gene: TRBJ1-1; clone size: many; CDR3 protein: CASSLDRAGTEAFF; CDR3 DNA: TGTGCCAGCAGCTTAGATCGGGCGGGCACTGAAGCTTTCTTT
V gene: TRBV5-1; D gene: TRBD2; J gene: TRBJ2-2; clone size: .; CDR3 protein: CASSGGAGPNTGELFF; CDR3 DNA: TGCGCCAGCAGCGGCGGAGCGGGGCCAAACACCGGGGAGCTGTTTTTT
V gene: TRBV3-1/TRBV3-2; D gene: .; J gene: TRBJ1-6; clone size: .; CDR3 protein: CASSHGSSYNSPLHF; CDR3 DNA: TGTGCCAGCAGCCACGGGAGCTCCTATAATTCACCCCTCCACTTT
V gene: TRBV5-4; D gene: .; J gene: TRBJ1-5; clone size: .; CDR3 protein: CASSAAPGNQPQHF; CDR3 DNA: TGTGCCAGCAGCGCTGCCCCGGGGAATCAGCCCCAGCATTTT
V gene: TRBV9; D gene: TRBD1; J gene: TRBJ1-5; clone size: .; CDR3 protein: CASSASTGGHNQPQHF; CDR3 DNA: TGTGCCAGCAGCGCATCTACAGGGGGTCACAATCAGCCCCAGCATTTT
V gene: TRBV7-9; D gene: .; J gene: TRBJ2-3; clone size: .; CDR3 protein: CASSLGPSWDTQYF; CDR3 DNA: TGTGCCAGCAGCTTAGGGCCTAGTTGGGATACGCAGTATTTT
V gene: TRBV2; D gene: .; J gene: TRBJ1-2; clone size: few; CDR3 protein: CASIIGQNYGYTF; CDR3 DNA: TGTGCCAGCATAATTGGACAGAACTATGGCTACACCTTC
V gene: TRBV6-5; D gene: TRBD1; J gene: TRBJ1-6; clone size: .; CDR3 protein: CASSTRTGRAPLHF; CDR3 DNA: TGTGCCAGCAGTACACGGACAGGGAGGGCACCCCTCCACTTT
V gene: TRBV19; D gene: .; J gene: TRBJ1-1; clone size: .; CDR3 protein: CATSPGLVTEAFF; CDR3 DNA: TGTGCCACCTCCCCAGGGTTGGTTACTGAAGCTTTCTTT
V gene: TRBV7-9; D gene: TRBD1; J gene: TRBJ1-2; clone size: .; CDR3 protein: CAASGQGYGYTF; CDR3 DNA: TGTGCAGCCTCCGGACAGGGGTATGGCTACACCTTC
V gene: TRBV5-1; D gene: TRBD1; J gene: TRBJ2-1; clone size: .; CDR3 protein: CASSWTGGPYNEQFF; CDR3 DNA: TGCGCCAGCAGCTGGACAGGGGGCCCCTACAATGAGCAGTTCTTC